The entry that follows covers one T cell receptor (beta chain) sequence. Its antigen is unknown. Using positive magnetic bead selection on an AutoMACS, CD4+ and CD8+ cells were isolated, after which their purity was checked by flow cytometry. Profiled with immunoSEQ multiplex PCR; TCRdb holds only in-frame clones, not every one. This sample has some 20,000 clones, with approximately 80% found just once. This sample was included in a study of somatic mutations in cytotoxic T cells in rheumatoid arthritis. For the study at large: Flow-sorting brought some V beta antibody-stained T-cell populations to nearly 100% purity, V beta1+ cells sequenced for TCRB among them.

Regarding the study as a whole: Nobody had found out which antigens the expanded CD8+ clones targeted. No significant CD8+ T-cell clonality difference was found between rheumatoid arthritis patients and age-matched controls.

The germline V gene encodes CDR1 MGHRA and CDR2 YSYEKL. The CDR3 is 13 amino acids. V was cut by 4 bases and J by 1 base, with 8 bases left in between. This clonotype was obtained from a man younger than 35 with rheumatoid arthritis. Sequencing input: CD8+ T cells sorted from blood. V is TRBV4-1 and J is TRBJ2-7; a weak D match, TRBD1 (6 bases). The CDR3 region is CASSPRGSYEQYF. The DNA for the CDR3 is TGCGCCAGCAGCCCCAGGGGTTCCTACGAGCAGTACTTC.